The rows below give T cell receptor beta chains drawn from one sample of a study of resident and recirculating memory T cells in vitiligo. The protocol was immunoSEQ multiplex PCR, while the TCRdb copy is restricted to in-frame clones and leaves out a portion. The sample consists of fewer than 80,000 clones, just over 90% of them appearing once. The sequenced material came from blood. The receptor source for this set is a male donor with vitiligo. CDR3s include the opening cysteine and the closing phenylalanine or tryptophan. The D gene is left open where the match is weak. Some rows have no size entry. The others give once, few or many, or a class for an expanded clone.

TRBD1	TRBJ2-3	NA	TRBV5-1	TGCGCCAGCAGCTTTGGGACAGGGACAGATACGCAGTATTTT	CASSFGTGTDTQYF
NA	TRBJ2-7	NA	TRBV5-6	TGTGCCACGAGAGGGGGCTCCTACGAGCAGTACTTC	CATRGGSYEQYF
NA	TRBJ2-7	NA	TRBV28	TGTGCCAGCAGTAATGACAGGAATCGGGGCGAGCAGTACTTC	CASSNDRNRGEQYF
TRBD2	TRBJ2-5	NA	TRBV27	TGTGCCAGCAGTCCTGGACTAGTACAAGAGACCCAGTACTTC	CASSPGLVQETQYF
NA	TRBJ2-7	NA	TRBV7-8	TGTGCCAGCAGCTTAGTTAGCTACGAGCAGTACTTC	CASSLVSYEQYF
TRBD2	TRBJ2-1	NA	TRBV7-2	TGTGCCAGCAGCTTACTAGCGGGGGAGAACAATGAGCAGTTCTTC	CASSLLAGENNEQFF
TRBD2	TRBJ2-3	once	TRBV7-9	TGTGCCAGCAGCTTACTCGCTAGCGGGAATACAGATACGCAGTATTTT	CASSLLASGNTDTQYF
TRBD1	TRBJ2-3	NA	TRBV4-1	TGCGCCAGCAGCCATGGGTGGACAGGGAGCACAGATACGCAGTATTTT	CASSHGWTGSTDTQYF
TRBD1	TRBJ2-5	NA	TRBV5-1	TGCGCCAGCACCTGGACAGGTCGAGAGACCCAGTACTTC	CASTWTGRETQYF
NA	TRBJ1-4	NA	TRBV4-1	TGCGCCAGCAGCCAAGATCCGCGGGACGAAAAACTGTTTTTT	CASSQDPRDEKLFF
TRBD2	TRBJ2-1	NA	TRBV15	TGTGCCACCACTAGCGGGGGATTGTATTCTGAGCAGTTCTTC	CATTSGGLYSEQFF
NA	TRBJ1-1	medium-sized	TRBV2	TGTGCCAGCAGGGAGATAGGGAACACTGAAGCTTTCTTT	CASREIGNTEAFF
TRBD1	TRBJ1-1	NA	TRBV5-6	TGTGCCAGCAGTACAAGACAGGGGGCGGCTTTCTTT	CASSTRQGAAFF
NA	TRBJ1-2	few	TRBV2	TGTGCCAGCAGTGACCAGCGGGACTATGGCTACACCTTC	CASSDQRDYGYTF
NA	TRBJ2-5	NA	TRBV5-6	TGTGCCAGCAGCTCGGTGGGGCAGGGGATAAAGACCCAGTACTTC	CASSSVGQGIKTQYF
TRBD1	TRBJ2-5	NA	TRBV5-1	TGCGCCAGCAGCTCAGCCGGGACAGCGGAGACCCAGTACTTC	CASSSAGTAETQYF
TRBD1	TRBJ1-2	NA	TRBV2	TGTGCCAGCAGTGACAGGGGGTATGGTGGCTATGGCTACACCTTC	CASSDRGYGGYGYTF
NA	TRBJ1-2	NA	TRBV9	TGTGCCAGCACCTCCTCGGGGGGCGGGAACTATGGCTACACCTTC	CASTSSGGGNYGYTF
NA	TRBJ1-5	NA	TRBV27	TGTGCCAGAGTTATCGGGGGGGCTAACAATCAGCCCCAGCATTTT	CARVIGGANNQPQHF
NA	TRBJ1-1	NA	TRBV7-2	TGTGCCAGCAGCCCTGGACAGAAGAACACTGAAGCTTTCTTT	CASSPGQKNTEAFF
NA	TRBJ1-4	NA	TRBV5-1	TGCGCCAGCAGTTTCACAGGAACTAATGAAAAACTGTTTTTT	CASSFTGTNEKLFF
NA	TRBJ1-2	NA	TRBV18	TGTGCCAGCTCACCACCAGGGGCGCTCGGCTACACCTTC	CASSPPGALGYTF
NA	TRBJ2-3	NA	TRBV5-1	TGCGCCAGCTTCGGACAGAGAAGCACAGATACGCAGTATTTT	CASFGQRSTDTQYF
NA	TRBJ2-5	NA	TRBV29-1	TGCAGCGTCGACGGGGGTCGGCAAGAGACCCAGTACTTC	CSVDGGRQETQYF
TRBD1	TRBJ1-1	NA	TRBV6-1	TGTGCCAGCAGTACACAAGGACAGGTCCCTGAAGCTTTCTTT	CASSTQGQVPEAFF
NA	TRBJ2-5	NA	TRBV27	TGTGCCAGCAGTTTCAGGGGCTGGGGGACCCAGTACTTC	CASSFRGWGTQYF